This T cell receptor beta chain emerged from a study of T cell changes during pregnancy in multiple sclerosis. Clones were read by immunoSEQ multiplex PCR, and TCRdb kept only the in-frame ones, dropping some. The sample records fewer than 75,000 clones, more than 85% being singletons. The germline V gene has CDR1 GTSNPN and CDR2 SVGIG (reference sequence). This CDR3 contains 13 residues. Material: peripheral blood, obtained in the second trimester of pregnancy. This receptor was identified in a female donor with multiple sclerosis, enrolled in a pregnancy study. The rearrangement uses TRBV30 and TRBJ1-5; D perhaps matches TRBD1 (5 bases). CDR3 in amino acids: CAAVWGRGQPQHF. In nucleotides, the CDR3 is TGTGCTGCAGTCTGGGGAAGGGGTCAGCCCCAGCATTTT. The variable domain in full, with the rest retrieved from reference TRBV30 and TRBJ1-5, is SQTIHQWPATLVQPVGSPLSLECTVEGTSNPNLYWYRQAAGRGLQLLFYSVGIGQISSEVPQNLSASRPQDRQFILSSKKLLLSDSGFYLCAAVWGRGQPQHFGDGTRLSIL.